One and the same sample provided the 11 T cell receptor beta chains below, sequenced in a study of beta chain features in type 1 diabetes. Expressed TCRB transcripts were sequenced because the entire RNA isolate underwent reverse transcription. Assay used: immunoSEQ multiplex PCR; TCRdb lists only in-frame clones, some missing. Counted here are roughly 160,000 clones, 7.8% occurring once; the ten biggest clones make up 0.94%. Whole-study results and caveats: Among patients with Type 1 diabetes, TCRB CDR3s were moderately but significantly shorter in every one of the four CD4+ subsets.

Their antigen targets remain unknown. The sequencing sample was made of central memory CD4+ T cells from blood. These receptors were taken from a woman aged 35 to 49 with type 1 diabetes.

The V gene is TRBV7-3, the J gene TRBJ2-1, with 9 bases that match TRBD2. The V gene end was trimmed by 5 bases and the J gene end by 10 bases; junction bases not matched to a gene: 9. The CDR3 runs 14 residues. Germline V CDR1 and CDR2: SGHTA, FQGTGA. The CDR3 sequence: CASSREGLAGEQFF. The CDR3 DNA reads TGTGCCAGCAGCCGAGAGGGACTAGCAGGGGAGCAGTTCTTC. The complete variable domain, with remaining parts taken from reference TRBV7-3 and TRBJ2-1, reads GAGVSQTPSNKVTEKGKYVELRCDPISGHTALYWYRQSLGQGPEFLIYFQGTGAADDSGLPNDRFFAVRPEGSVSTLKIQRTERGDSAVYLCASSREGLAGEQFFGPGTRLTVL.

This sequence joins TRBV4-3 and TRBJ2-7; 10 bases fit TRBD1. The CDR3 has 16 amino acids. V trimming: 0 bases; J trimming: 3 bases; junction bases outside the gene matches: 5. In germline, CDR1 is LGHNA, CDR2 YSLEER. This CDR3 reads CASSQEMGQGYYEQYF. The DNA for the CDR3 is TGCGCCAGCAGCCAAGAAATGGGACAGGGGTACTACGAGCAGTACTTC.

At least ten counts were recorded for this clone. The chain has TRBV5-6 and TRBJ2-7, with 10 bases matching TRBD1. Germline CDR1 SGHDT, CDR2 YYEEEE. The CDR3 is 16 amino acids. The trim removed 2 bases at V and 5 bases at J, leaving 10 bases unmatched. The CDR3 nucleotides read TGTGCCAGCAGCTTCAACTCCGGGACAGGGGTCCACGAGCAGTACTTC. Translating gives CASSFNSGTGVHEQYF.

The CDR3 spells CASTIRTAYSYEQYF. In DNA form, the CDR3 reads TGTGCCAGCACCATTAGGACAGCGTACTCCTACGAGCAGTACTTC. This chain joins TRBV13 and TRBJ2-7; TRBD1 is a possible D gene (6 bases). This CDR3 region has 15 residues. Deletions cut 7 bases from V and 0 bases from J, with 16 bases between. The V gene's germline CDR1 is PRHDT and CDR2 FYEKMQ (reference sequence).

The chain links TRBV4-3 to TRBJ1-2; D is unclear. Germline V gene lookup returns CDR1 LGHNA and CDR2 YSLEER. Trimming took off 5 bases at V and 0 bases at J, with 10 bases between the two ends. The CDR3 length is 14 residues. The CDR3 DNA is TGCGCCAGCAGCTCCAGACACGCTAACTATGGCTACACCTTC. Protein sequence: CASSSRHANYGYTF.

The CDR3 DNA reads as TGTGCCAGCAGTTACGAGAGGCCTACGAACACCGGGGAGCTGTTTTTT. Translated, it gives CASSYERPTNTGELFF. The chain couples TRBV6-6 to TRBJ2-2; no definite D call. CDR3 length: 16 amino acids. The germline V gene has CDR1 MNHNY and CDR2 SVGAGI (reference sequence). The ends were cut back, 2 bases at V and 0 bases at J, with 10 bases in the middle.

Regarding this clone: The junction departs from germline at one end; a sequencing error may be responsible. The rearrangement joins TRBV4-1 to TRBJ1-1; tentative D call: TRBD1 (6 bases). The CDR3 is 12 amino acids. Germline V gives CDR1 MGHRA, CDR2 YSYEKL. The CDR3 here is CASSQDGGHLVF. For the CDR3, the DNA is TGCGCCAGCAGCCAAGACGGGGGGCACCTTGTCTTT.

V gene TRBV7-3 combines with J gene TRBJ1-1, with 8 bases aligning to TRBD1. Trimming removed 4 bases from V and 12 bases from J; junction bases left unmatched: 7. The CDR3 runs to 12 residues. Germline V gene lookup returns CDR1 SGHTA and CDR2 FQGTGA. The CDR3 coding sequence is TGTGCCAGCAGCTCCCCAGGGGGCAAAACTTTCTTT. Encoded protein: CASSSPGGKTFF.

This chain links TRBV6-5 with TRBJ1-1, with D perhaps matching TRBD1 (6 bases). In germline, CDR1 is MNHEY, CDR2 SVGAGI. There are 15 residues in the CDR3. V was pared by 0 bases and J by 9 bases, with 17 bases between. Here the CDR3 reads CASSYSAQGMIKAFF. As DNA, the CDR3 is TGTGCCAGCAGTTACTCGGCACAGGGAATGATCAAAGCTTTCTTT.

This clone has more than one count but fewer than ten. This chain uses TRBV7-9 with TRBJ2-2; TRBD1 aligns across 7 bases. Germline CDR1 and CDR2: SEHNR and FQNEAQ (reference sequence). The junction had 2 bases not matched to a gene; V was cut back by 5 bases and J by 8 bases. This CDR3 comprises 12 residues. DNA of the CDR3: TGTGCCAGCAGCCCGGACAGGGGGGAGCTGTTTTTT. Residues: CASSPDRGELFF.

This clone has only a few counts. The chain carries TRBV28 and TRBJ1-2, with 7 bases aligning to TRBD1. The CDR3 extends over 14 amino acids. Germline V lookup: CDR1 MDHEN, CDR2 SYDVKM. The junction had 9 bases not matched to a gene; V was cut back by 6 bases and J by 5 bases. This CDR3 is CASRERTGAYGYTF. The DNA of the CDR3 is TGTGCCAGCAGGGAACGGACAGGCGCATATGGCTACACCTTC.